This TCR beta chain emerged from a study of T cells in Graves' hyperthyroidism and ophthalmopathy. Across the study: Before treatment of any kind, peripheral blood was taken at initial diagnosis. General study results and limits: The model predicted ophthalmopathy a median around 6.5 months before onset.

The investigators amplified TCR beta CDR3 regions from RNA transcripts. With the HTBI primer set, the TCR CDR3 went through a first round of RT-PCR. From the multiplex PCR reads, TCRdb called clonotypes with MiXCR, one entry per CDR3 protein. The sample has about 380,000 distinct CDR3 sequences, less than 20% seen once. The V end lost 0 bases, the J end lost 0 bases, and 12 bases lay between the germline ends. CDR1 and CDR2 from the germline V gene are SGHRS and YFSETQ. The length of the CDR3 is 16 residues. A Clinical Activity Score of at least 3, a NOSPECS grade of at least 4 and a duration under 3 months were recorded in the ophthalmopathy patients. Uncontrolled infection, other autoimmune disease, pregnancy and lactation each barred patients from inclusion. This clonotype was detected a few times. Its antigen is unknown.

Sequences were obtained from blood. The source is a man aged 18 to 30 with Graves' ophthalmopathy. This chain connects TRBV5-1 to TRBJ2-5; TRBD1 might be the D (6 bases). The CDR3 region has the DNA TGCGCCAGCAGCTTGGGACAGGTTTGGTACCAAGAGACCCAGTACTTC. It translates to CASSLGQVWYQETQYF.